Each of the 18 T cell receptor beta chains below was sequenced from the same sample in a study of T-cell reconstitution after alpha-beta-depleted transplantation in children. The TCRbeta library was prepared with unique molecular identifiers. MiXCR was run by TCRdb on the PCR reads, yielding one entry per CDR3 protein. The table shows more than 200,000 distinct CDR3 sequences, with about 9.6% occurring only once. Sequencing used PBMCs from the stem cell graft donor, obtained from the stem cell graft. These receptor sequences come from a human donor who donated a stem cell graft to a child with SCID.

Turning to this clonotype: A much larger clone differs by one base, so this may be a read error. Without the conserved terminal phenylalanine or tryptophan, this CDR3 likely stems from a read error. The chain combines TRBV10-3 with TRBJ2-1; unclear D gene. The V gene's germline CDR1 is ENHRY and CDR2 SYGVKD. The CDR3 contains 11 residues. Trimming took 3 bases from V and 7 from J, leaving 4 bases between them. The CDR3: CAISDLNEQFL. The CDR3 DNA sequence: TGTGCCATCAGTGACCTAAATGAGCAGTTCCTC.

The table lists this clonotype with a few counts. The V gene is TRBV5-6, the J gene TRBJ2-1; TRBD1 agrees at 12 bases. Germline values: CDR1 SGHDT, CDR2 YYEEEE. Unmatched junction bases numbered 5, after V lost 3 bases and J lost 4 bases. This CDR3 contains 16 residues. CDR3 amino acids: CASSSGQGAGYNEQFF. The CDR3, as DNA: TGTGCCAGCAGCTCGGGACAGGGGGCCGGTTACAATGAGCAGTTCTTC.

This clonotype came up many times. The CDR3 coding sequence is TGTGCCAGCAGCCCGGTAGCGCCCATCAGGGAACATACAACTAATGAAAAACTGTTTTTT. It yields the protein CASSPVAPIREHTTNEKLFF. V usage is TRBV28 and J usage is TRBJ1-4, with TRBD1 as a possible D gene (5 bases). Germline V gene data show CDR1 as MDHEN and CDR2 as SYDVKM. V was cut by 6 bases and J by 0 bases, with 26 bases left in between. CDR3 length equals 20 residues.

This clonotype showed up just a few times. This chain joins TRBV7-8 and TRBJ1-6, with no clear D. The V gene's germline CDR1 is SGHVS and CDR2 FQNEAQ. The CDR3 has 17 residues. The V end lost 1 base, the J end lost 6 bases, and 16 bases lay between the germline ends. The CDR3 nucleotides read TGTGCCAGCAGCTTAGAATCGGCCCGATGGGCTAATTCACCCCTCCACTTT. It translates to CASSLESARWANSPLHF.

This clonotype was seen ten or more times. The V and J genes are TRBV25-1 and TRBJ2-5; TRBD1 aligns across 8 bases. Trimming removed 5 bases from V and 3 bases from J; junction bases left unmatched: 11. In germline, CDR1 is MGHDK, CDR2 SYGVNS. The CDR3 is 16 amino acids. The CDR3 reads CASSPGQGKGEETQYF. For the CDR3, the DNA is TGTGCCAGCAGTCCTGGACAGGGAAAGGGAGAAGAGACCCAGTACTTC.

Many counts were recorded for this clonotype. V and J are TRBV28 and TRBJ2-1, with no clear D. Germline V gives CDR1 MDHEN, CDR2 SYDVKM. This CDR3 is 13 amino acids long. Trimming stripped 0 bases from V and 10 bases from J, with 10 bases between. The CDR3 coding sequence is TGTGCCAGCAGTTTATGGTCCTCAAGAGAGCAGTTCTTC. This translates into CASSLWSSREQFF.

J is TRBJ1-5 and V is TRBV10-3, with 8 bases identical to TRBD1. The CDR3 consists of 19 residues. The V gene's germline CDR1 is ENHRY and CDR2 SYGVKD. V shed 8 bases, J shed 5 bases, and the junction held 23 bases outside the gene matches. The CDR3 region is CAISAAGTGISQAHQPQHF. DNA for the CDR3: TGTGCCATCTCTGCGGCCGGGACAGGCATCTCACAGGCTCATCAGCCCCAGCATTTT.

This clonotype was picked up many times. The chain uses TRBV12-3 or TRBV12-4 and TRBJ2-3; D is possibly TRBD2 (7 bases). Trimming removed 6 bases at V and 6 bases at J, with 16 bases between. The CDR3 spans 14 residues. The CDR3 protein is CASRGTGGDDTQYF. DNA of the CDR3: TGTGCCAGCAGGGGGACGGGGGGCGACGATACGCAGTATTTT.

This clonotype showed up many times. V is TRBV5-1 and J is TRBJ2-6; D not resolved. With 0 bases removed from V and 0 bases from J, the gap between germline ends came to 4 bases. There are 15 residues in the CDR3. CDR1 SGHRS and CDR2 YFSETQ come from the germline V gene. The CDR3 bases are TGCGCCAGCAGCTTGGACCCCTCTGGGGCCAACGTCCTGACTTTC. Its translation: CASSLDPSGANVLTF. The full variable domain, its missing parts supplied by reference TRBV5-1 and TRBJ2-6, is KAGVTQTPRYLIKTRGQQVTLSCSPISGHRSVSWYQQTPGQGLQFLFEYFSETQRNKGNFPGRFSGRQFSNSRSEMNVSTLELGDSALYLCASSLDPSGANVLTFGAGSRLTVL.

This clonotype was counted a single time. The chain couples TRBV7-8 to TRBJ1-1; D uncertain. Deletions cut 3 bases from V and 2 bases from J, with 7 bases between. The germline V gene encodes CDR1 SGHVS and CDR2 FQNEAQ. The CDR3 is 13 amino acids. In DNA form, the CDR3 reads TGTGCCAGCAGCTTGACCATAAACACTGAAGCTTTCTTT. Translating gives CASSLTINTEAFF.

This clonotype was counted a single time. One junction end disagrees with the germline gene, perhaps due to a read error. The chain links TRBV18 to TRBJ2-1, with TRBD1 identical over 7 bases. The CDR3 length is 15 residues. CDR1 and CDR2 (germline): KGHSH, LQKENI. The CDR3, as DNA: TGTGCCAGCTCACTCGGACAGGACCTATCCCCGACGCAGTCCTTC. This translates into CASSLGQDLSPTQSF.

This clonotype occurred many times. The rearrangement joins TRBV20-1 to TRBJ1-1, with D possibly being TRBD1 (6 bases). The CDR3 runs to 12 residues. Trimming took off 5 bases at V and 6 bases at J, with 13 bases between the two ends. CDR1 DFQATT and CDR2 SNEGSKA come from the germline V gene (reference sequence). CDR3 in DNA: TGCAGTGCTGCGAACAGGGTCGCTGAAGCTTTCTTT. This translates into CSAANRVAEAFF.

The table lists this clonotype with a few counts. This chain joins TRBV20-1 and TRBJ1-5; D not resolved. Trimming shortened V by 3 bases and J by 2 bases, and 14 bases separated the two germline ends. The CDR3 runs to 15 residues. Per germline, CDR1 DFQATT and CDR2 SNEGSKA (reference sequence). CDR3 region: CSASRQAAGNQPQHF. The DNA for the CDR3 is TGCAGTGCTAGCCGTCAGGCAGCCGGCAATCAGCCCCAGCATTTT.

Ten or more counts support this clonotype. This chain connects TRBV5-1 to TRBJ2-3; 12 bases match TRBD2. The CDR3 loop spans 18 amino acids. J lost 5 bases, V lost 4 bases, and 14 bases had no gene match. Germline CDR1 SGHRS, CDR2 YFSETQ. CDR3 protein: CASSLGGLTSGGQDTQYF. CDR3 DNA: TGCGCCAGCAGCCTGGGGGGACTCACTAGCGGGGGGCAAGATACGCAGTATTTT.

This clonotype has more than one count but fewer than ten. V and J are TRBV19 and TRBJ2-5; 7 positions match TRBD1. Germline CDR1 is LNHDA and CDR2 is SQIVND (reference sequence). V was clipped by 4 bases and J by 1 base; unmatched bases: 0. This CDR3 spans 13 amino acids. The CDR3 bases are TGTGCCAGTAGTAGGGACAGCCAAGAGACCCAGTACTTC. It specifies CASSRDSQETQYF.

In its sample, this clonotype was seen many times. J is TRBJ2-1 and V is TRBV29-1, with 8 bases aligning to TRBD1. V shed 3 bases and J 0 bases; nucleotides not matched to a gene: 7. Germline CDR1 SQVTM, CDR2 ANQGSEA. CDR3 length: 16 amino acids. The CDR3 DNA sequence: TGCAGCGTTGAGGACCGGACAGGGAGCTCCTACAATGAGCAGTTCTTC. Translated: CSVEDRTGSSYNEQFF.

This clonotype was counted at least ten times. The chain carries TRBV9 and TRBJ1-4; the D gene is possibly TRBD1 (6 bases). Trimming shortened V by 0 bases and J by 7 bases, and 16 bases separated the two germline ends. This CDR3 comprises 16 residues. The germline CDR1 and CDR2 sequences are SGDLS and YYNGEE. The CDR3 here is CASSVGGGASSEKLFF. As DNA, the CDR3 is TGTGCCAGCAGCGTAGGTGGGGGCGCCTCGAGTGAAAAACTGTTTTTT.

There are many counts of this clonotype. This sequence joins TRBV20-1 and TRBJ1-1; 7 nucleotides match TRBD1. The germline gives CDR1 DFQATT, CDR2 SNEGSKA (reference sequence). This CDR3 region has 15 residues. Unmatched junction bases numbered 9, after V lost 3 bases and J lost 2 bases. The CDR3 DNA sequence: TGCAGTGCTAGCGACAGGGAGGAACCTAACACTGAAGCTTTCTTT. Amino acid sequence: CSASDREEPNTEAFF.